This T cell receptor beta chain was profiled in a study of blood T cell repertoires in COVID-19. Study in general: There were acute and convalescent COVID-19 samples, and they came from the United States, Italy and Spain. Sources were T cells, B-cell-depleted T cells, or PBMCs; the material itself was cDNA or gDNA.

V dropped 7 bases and J dropped 8 bases, with 17 bases sitting between them. The CDR3 contains 13 residues. CDR1 and CDR2 (germline): SNHLY, FYNNEI. Original analysis: Amplification from reference gene primers served as the basis for estimated nucleated cell counts. Produced via immunoSEQ multiplex PCR; TCRdb's table is partial and in-frame only. For V, J and clone size, that table is used; D and trimming come from the DNA. The data show 60,000 or so clones, with over 70% seen just once and more than 2.5% held by the top ten. This TCR derives from a man in his 60s with acute or convalescent COVID-19. The chain combines TRBV2 with TRBJ1-2; possibly TRBD1 for D (5 bases). Sequenced input: peripheral blood. This CDR3 is CASTGLLGRGYTF. As DNA, the CDR3 is TGTGCCAGCACGGGACTCCTCGGTCGAGGCTACACCTTC. The full variable domain, its missing parts supplied by reference TRBV2 and TRBJ1-2, is EPEVTQTPSHQVTQMGQEVILRCVPISNHLYFYWYRQILGQKVEFLVSFYNNEISEKSEIFDDQFSVERPDGSNFTLKIRSTKLEDSAMYFCASTGLLGRGYTFGSGTRLTVV.